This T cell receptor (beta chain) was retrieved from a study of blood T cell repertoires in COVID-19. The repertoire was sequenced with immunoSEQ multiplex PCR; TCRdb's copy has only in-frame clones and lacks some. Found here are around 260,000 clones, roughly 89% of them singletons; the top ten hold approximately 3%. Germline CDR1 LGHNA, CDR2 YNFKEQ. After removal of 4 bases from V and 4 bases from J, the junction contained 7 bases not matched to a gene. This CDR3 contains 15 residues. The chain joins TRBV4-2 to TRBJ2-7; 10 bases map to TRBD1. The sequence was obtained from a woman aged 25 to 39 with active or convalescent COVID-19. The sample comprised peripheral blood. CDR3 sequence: CASSPDRDRGYEQYF. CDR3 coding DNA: TGTGCCAGCAGCCCGGACCGGGACAGGGGTTACGAGCAGTACTTC.